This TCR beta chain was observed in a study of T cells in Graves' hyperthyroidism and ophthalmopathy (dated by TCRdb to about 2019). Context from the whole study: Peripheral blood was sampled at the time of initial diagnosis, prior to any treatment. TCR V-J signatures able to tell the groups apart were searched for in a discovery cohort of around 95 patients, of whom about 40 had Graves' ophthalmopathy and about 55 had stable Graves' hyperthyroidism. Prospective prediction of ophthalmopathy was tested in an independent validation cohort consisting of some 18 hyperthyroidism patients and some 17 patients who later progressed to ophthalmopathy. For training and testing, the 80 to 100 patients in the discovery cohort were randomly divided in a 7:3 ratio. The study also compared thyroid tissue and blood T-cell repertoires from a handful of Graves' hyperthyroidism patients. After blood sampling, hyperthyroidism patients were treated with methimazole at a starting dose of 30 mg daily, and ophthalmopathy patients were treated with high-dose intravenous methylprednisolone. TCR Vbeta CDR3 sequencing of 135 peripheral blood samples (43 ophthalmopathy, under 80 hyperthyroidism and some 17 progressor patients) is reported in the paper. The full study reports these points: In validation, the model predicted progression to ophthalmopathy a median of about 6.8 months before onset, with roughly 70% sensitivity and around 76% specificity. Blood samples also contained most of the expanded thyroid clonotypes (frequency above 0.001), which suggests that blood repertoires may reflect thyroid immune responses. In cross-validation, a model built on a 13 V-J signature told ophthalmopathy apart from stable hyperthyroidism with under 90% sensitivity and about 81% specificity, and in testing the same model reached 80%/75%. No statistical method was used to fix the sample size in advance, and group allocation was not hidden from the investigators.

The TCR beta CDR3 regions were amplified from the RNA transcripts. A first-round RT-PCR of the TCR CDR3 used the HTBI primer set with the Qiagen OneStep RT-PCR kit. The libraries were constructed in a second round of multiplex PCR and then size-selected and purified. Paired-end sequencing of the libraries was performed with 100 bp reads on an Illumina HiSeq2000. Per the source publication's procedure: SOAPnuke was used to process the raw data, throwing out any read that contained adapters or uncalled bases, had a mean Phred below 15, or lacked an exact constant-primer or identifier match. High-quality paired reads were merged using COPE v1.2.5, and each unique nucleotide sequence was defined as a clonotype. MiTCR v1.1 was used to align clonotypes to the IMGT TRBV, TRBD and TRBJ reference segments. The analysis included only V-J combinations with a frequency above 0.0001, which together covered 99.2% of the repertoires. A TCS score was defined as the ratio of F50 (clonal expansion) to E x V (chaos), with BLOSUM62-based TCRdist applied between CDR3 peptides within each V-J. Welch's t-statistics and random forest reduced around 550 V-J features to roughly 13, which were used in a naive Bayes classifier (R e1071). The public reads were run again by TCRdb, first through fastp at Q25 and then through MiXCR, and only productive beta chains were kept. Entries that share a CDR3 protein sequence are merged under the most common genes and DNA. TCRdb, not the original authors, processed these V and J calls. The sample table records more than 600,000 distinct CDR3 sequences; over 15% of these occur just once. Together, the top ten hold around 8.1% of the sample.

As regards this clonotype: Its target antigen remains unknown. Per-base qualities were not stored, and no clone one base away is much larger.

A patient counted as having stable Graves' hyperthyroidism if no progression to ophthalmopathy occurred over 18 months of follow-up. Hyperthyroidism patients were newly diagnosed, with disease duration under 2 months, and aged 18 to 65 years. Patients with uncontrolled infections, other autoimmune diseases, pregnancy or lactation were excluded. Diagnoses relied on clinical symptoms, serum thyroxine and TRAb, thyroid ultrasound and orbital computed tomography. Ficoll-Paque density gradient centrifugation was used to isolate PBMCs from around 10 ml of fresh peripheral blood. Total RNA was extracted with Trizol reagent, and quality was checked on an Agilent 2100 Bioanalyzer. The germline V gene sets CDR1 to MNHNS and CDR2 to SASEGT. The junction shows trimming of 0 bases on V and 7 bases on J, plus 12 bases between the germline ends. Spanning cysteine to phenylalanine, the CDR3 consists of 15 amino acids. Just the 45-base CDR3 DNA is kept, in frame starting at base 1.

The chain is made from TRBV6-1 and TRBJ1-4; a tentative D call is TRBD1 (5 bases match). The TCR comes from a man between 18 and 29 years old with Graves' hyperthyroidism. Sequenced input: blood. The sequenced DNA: TGTGCCAGCAGTGAAGCTTCCAGGGACCCTGAAAAACTGTTTTTT. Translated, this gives CASSEASRDPEKLFF.